This record concerns one TCR beta chain sequence. CDR3 size: 11 residues. Trimming cost V 6 bases and J 5 bases, with 7 bases left between them. Germline CDR1 MNHEY, CDR2 SVGAGI. The source of the sample is a study of technical replicates of blood from a few donors. Data came from immunoSEQ multiplex PCR; TCRdb stores just in-frame clones and leaves some out. The sample consists of tens of thousands of clones, roughly 91% of them appearing once. This receptor was identified in a human donor in good health. Some clones in this sample may be carry-over from other donors' samples. The chain has TRBV6-5 and TRBJ1-1; D gene ambiguous. Sequenced input: T cells isolated from PBMCs. CDR3 amino acids: CASRLSTEAFF. The CDR3 bases are TGTGCCAGCAGACTAAGTACTGAAGCTTTCTTT.